A single T cell receptor (beta chain) is shown here with its context. As yet, its antigen is unknown. The sample originates from a study of yellow fever vaccine responses in identical twins. Study-wide results and limits: On the reported evidence, twins' vaccine T cell responses seemed partly convergent and partly personalized.

Via MiXCR, TCRdb re-called the RT-PCR reads, giving one row per CDR3 protein. The table shows about 17,000 distinct CDR3 sequences, with about two thirds occurring only once. V lost 5 bases and J 2 bases, leaving 15 bases between the germline ends. The CDR3 loop spans 15 amino acids. Germline V gives CDR1 SNHLY, CDR2 FYNNEI. The receptor's source is a woman in her late teens or twenties who received the yellow fever vaccine. The specimen was T cells from blood (PBMCs), unsorted or a sorted subset (not recorded which), collected before or after yellow fever vaccination (not recorded which). The rearrangement links TRBV2 to TRBJ2-5; D is perhaps TRBD2 (6 bases). CDR3 amino acids: CASSRRAGRQETQYF. Written as DNA, the CDR3 is TGTGCCAGCAGTCGTAGAGCGGGTAGACAAGAGACCCAGTACTTC.